Below are 21 T cell receptor beta chains sequenced from a single sample in a study of T cell repertoires in cytomegalovirus infection. Their cognate antigens are unknown. One entry per CDR3 protein results from TCRdb running MiXCR on the reads. This table holds about 890,000 distinct CDR3 sequences, about 33% found once. The specimen was cultured CD8+ T cells from PBMCs, collected from culture after CMV antigen stimulation. Receptors were obtained from a human donor in good health (CMV status not recorded). Some clones in this sample may be carry-over from other donors' samples.

This clonotype was picked up a small number of times. CDR3 in amino acids: CASSLDRGPVREQYF. The CDR3 nucleotides are TGCGCCAGCAGCTTGGACAGAGGGCCGGTGAGGGAGCAGTACTTC. The chain couples TRBV5-1 to TRBJ2-7, with D perhaps matching TRBD2 (5 bases). Looked up from germline, CDR1 is SGHRS and CDR2 is YFSETQ. The CDR3 runs 15 residues. V dropped 0 bases and J dropped 7 bases, with 17 bases sitting between them.

The rearrangement links TRBV10-3 to TRBJ2-7; 7 bases fit TRBD1. The CDR3 length is 15 residues. The trim removed 2 bases at V and 4 bases at J, leaving 8 bases unmatched. Germline values: CDR1 ENHRY, CDR2 SYGVKD. The CDR3 nucleotides are TGTGCCATCAGTGAGAAGGGGGCAGGGCGATACGAGCAGTACTTC. Residues: CAISEKGAGRYEQYF.

The chain joins TRBV19 to TRBJ2-5; D unclear. The CDR3 contains 16 residues. V gave up 0 bases and J gave up 5 bases, with 16 bases separating them. In germline, CDR1 is LNHDA, CDR2 SQIVND (reference sequence). CDR3 coding DNA: TGTGCCAGTAGTATAGATGTGGTGCGGCCCCGGGAGACCCAGTACTTC. Translation gives CASSIDVVRPRETQYF.

In nucleotides, the CDR3 is TGTGCCAGCAGCCCTAGCGGGGGCGCAGATTTTTACACCGGGGAGCTGTTTTTT. Amino acids: CASSPSGGADFYTGELFF. The V call is TRBV7-2, the J call TRBJ2-2; TRBD2 agrees at 10 bases. CDR3 length: 18 amino acids. J gave up 3 bases and V 5 bases, and 12 bases lay outside the gene matches. Germline CDR1 SGHTA, CDR2 FQGNSA.

This clonotype has at least ten counts. This rearrangement joins TRBV7-8 to TRBJ2-5, with 8 bases aligning to TRBD2. CDR3 length: 16 amino acids. Unmatched junction bases numbered 12, after V lost 5 bases and J lost 4 bases. The germline CDR1 and CDR2 sequences are SGHVS and FQNEAQ. The CDR3 nucleotides are TGTGCCAGCAGCCCCCGGGGCGGGGGGCGTAGAGAGACCCAGTACTTC. Residues: CASSPRGGGRRETQYF.

This clonotype was counted between two and nine times. DNA of the CDR3: TGTGCCAGTAGTATCCCCGGCGGTTACTACGAGCAGTACTTC. The encoded protein is CASSIPGGYYEQYF. J is TRBJ2-7 and V is TRBV19; D unclear. V was cut by 3 bases and J by 3 bases, with 12 bases left in between. Germline V gene sequence: CDR1 LNHDA, CDR2 SQIVND (reference sequence). The CDR3 sequence is 14 residues long.

The chain carries TRBV7-3 and TRBJ2-3; 8 bases align to TRBD2. From germline, CDR1 is SGHTA and CDR2 FQGTGA. Trimming at V came to 1 base and at J to 0 bases, leaving 6 bases not matched to a gene. This CDR3 has 17 residues. DNA for the CDR3: TGTGCCAGCAGCTTAAAGGTCGGGGGGGCTAGCACAGATACGCAGTATTTT. It is translated as CASSLKVGGASTDTQYF.

The V call is TRBV13, the J call TRBJ2-5; 7 bases map to TRBD1. Per the germline V gene, CDR1 is PRHDT and CDR2 is FYEKMQ (reference sequence). Trimming took 2 bases from V and 1 from J; bases not matched to a gene: 1. The CDR3 totals 14 residues. CDR3 sequence: CASSLRQGQETQYF. CDR3 nucleotides: TGTGCCAGCAGCTTAAGACAGGGCCAAGAGACCCAGTACTTC.

V usage is TRBV7-9 and J usage is TRBJ2-1; 9 positions agree with TRBD2. The CDR3 length is 16 residues. The trim removed 5 bases at V and 5 bases at J, leaving 10 bases unmatched. The germline gives CDR1 SEHNR, CDR2 FQNEAQ (reference sequence). CDR3 bases: TGTGCCAGCAGCCTAGGGGAGGGCGGGGGGGACAATGAGCAGTTCTTC. It encodes CASSLGEGGGDNEQFF.

This clonotype has a handful of counts. The junction and the germline gene differ at one end; a read error may be behind it. CDR3 residues: CASSFDPNPEAFF. The CDR3 nucleotides read TGTGCCAGCAGCTTTGACCCGAACCCTGAAGCTTTCTTT. The chain is built from TRBV7-9 and TRBJ1-1, with D hard to call. The CDR3 sequence is 13 residues long. Germline CDR1 SEHNR, CDR2 FQNEAQ (reference sequence).

The chain couples TRBV27 to TRBJ2-1; D is perhaps TRBD1 (5 bases). CDR3 size: 14 residues. V gave up 1 base and J gave up 5 bases, with 9 bases separating them. CDR1 and CDR2 (germline): MNHEY, SMNVEV (reference sequence). CDR3 protein: CASSLFQGHNEQFF. CDR3 nucleotides: TGTGCCAGCAGTTTATTCCAGGGCCACAATGAGCAGTTCTTC.

Only a few counts were recorded for this clonotype. The V and J genes are TRBV12-3 or TRBV12-4 and TRBJ2-1; 9 bases align to TRBD2. V gave up 6 bases and J gave up 7 bases; unmatched junction bases: 7. The CDR3 is 14 residues long. In DNA form, the CDR3 reads TGTGCCAGCAGCCGGGCGGGAGGGGGGAATGAGCAGTTCTTC. Translation gives CASSRAGGGNEQFF.

Notes on this clonotype: Just one base apart from a much larger clone, this may be a read error. The chain links TRBV2 to TRBJ1-5, with D unresolved. The V gene's germline CDR1 is SNHLY and CDR2 FYNNEI. There are 15 residues in the CDR3. CDR3 region: CVSATAQNSNQPQHF. In nucleotides, the CDR3 is TGTGTCAGCGCCACAGCCCAGAATAGCAATCAGCCCCAGCATTTT. The complete variable domain, with remaining parts taken from reference TRBV2 and TRBJ1-5, reads EPEVTQTPSHQVTQMGQEVILRCVPISNHLYFYWYRQILGQKVEFLVSFYNNEISEKSEIFDDQFSVERPDGSNFTLKIRSTKLEDSAMYFCVSATAQNSNQPQHFGDGTRLSIL.

This clonotype was seen a handful of times. V and J are TRBV7-1 and TRBJ2-1; TRBD1 matches at 9 bases. TRBV7-1 is given ORF status, its function remaining uncertain. This CDR3 contains 15 residues. V lost 6 bases to trimming and J lost 5 bases; unmatched junction nucleotides: 8. CDR3 sequence reads: CASSLGTGNNNEQFF. The CDR3 DNA reads as TGTGCCAGCAGTCTCGGGACAGGGAACAACAATGAGCAGTTCTTC.

The genes are TRBV5-6 and TRBJ2-5, with a weak D call TRBD1 (6 bases). V shed 3 bases and J shed 1 base, with 10 bases lying between them. The germline V gene encodes CDR1 SGHDT and CDR2 YYEEEE. The CDR3 is 14 amino acids. CDR3 DNA sequence: TGTGCCAGCAGCTCGCTGGACAGCCAAGAGACCCAGTACTTC. It encodes CASSSLDSQETQYF.

This chain links TRBV12-3 or TRBV12-4 with TRBJ2-5, with 9 bases matching TRBD2. With V trimmed by 8 bases and J by 5 bases, 9 bases remained unmatched. CDR3 size: 14 residues. CDR3: CASLFSGGWETQYF. CDR3 nucleotides: TGTGCCAGCCTTTTTAGCGGGGGCTGGGAGACCCAGTACTTC.

This chain uses TRBV6-6 with TRBJ2-1; TRBD2 aligns across 9 bases. CDR3 length: 15 residues. Germline V gene data show CDR1 as MNHNY and CDR2 as SVGAGI (reference sequence). Losses at the gene ends were 6 bases for V and 10 bases for J; bases not matched to a gene: 13. DNA of the CDR3: TGTGCCAGCAGCCTCCTTAGCGGGGGCGGGGGCGAGCAGTTCTTC. Its translation: CASSLLSGGGGEQFF.

This chain uses TRBV4-1 with TRBJ1-4; weak D call: TRBD1 (6 bases). V shed 3 bases and J shed 3 bases, with 20 bases lying between them. The CDR3 extends over 18 amino acids. The germline CDR1 and CDR2 sequences are MGHRA and YSYEKL. The CDR3 region is CASSHRDNPRGANEKLFF. DNA of the CDR3: TGCGCCAGCAGCCACCGAGACAACCCGAGGGGGGCTAATGAAAAACTGTTTTTT.

This chain joins TRBV10-3 and TRBJ1-2, with D uncertain. V lost 0 bases and J 6 bases, leaving 11 bases between the germline ends. The CDR3 runs to 14 residues. The germline V gene has CDR1 ENHRY and CDR2 SYGVKD. The CDR3 DNA is TGTGCCATCAGTGAGTCGTCAGCTGCGAATGGCTACACCTTC. This gives the protein CAISESSAANGYTF.

The chain couples TRBV5-5 to TRBJ2-1, with no clear D. The CDR3 has 12 amino acids. Per germline, CDR1 SGHKS and CDR2 YYEKEE (reference sequence). The V end lost 2 bases, the J end lost 9 bases, and 9 bases lay between the germline ends. CDR3 region: CASSFSGPEQFF. The CDR3, as DNA: TGTGCCAGCAGCTTTTCCGGGCCTGAGCAGTTCTTC.

The chain couples TRBV28 to TRBJ2-7; D is unresolved. Germline-derived CDR1 and CDR2 are MDHEN and SYDVKM. Trimming took off 6 bases at V and 3 bases at J, with 15 bases between the two ends. This CDR3 is built from 14 residues. The CDR3 nucleotides read TGTGCCAGCAGACTGACCCTCCGTCACTACGAGCAGTACGTC. Protein: CASRLTLRHYEQYV.